What follows are 19 T cell receptor beta chains derived from one specimen sequenced in a study of shared clonotypes between healthy human individuals. Naive CD8 isolation took CD45RO-negative cells positively selected for CCR7 and excluded terminally differentiated effector memory CD45RA+ cells. TCRdb's table, derived via immunoSEQ multiplex PCR, lists solely in-frame clones and lacks some. The sample consists of fewer than 800,000 clones, around 92% of them appearing once. Material: naive CD8+ T cells sorted from blood. The receptors stem from a young man in good health.

The V call is TRBV29-1, the J call TRBJ2-2; D gene uncertain. CDR3 size: 13 residues. Trimming pared 7 bases from V and 8 bases from J, leaving 17 bases between. Per the germline V gene, CDR1 is SQVTM and CDR2 is ANQGSEA. The CDR3: CSAIGRSVGELFF. Written as DNA, the CDR3 is TGCAGCGCTATCGGGCGCTCGGTGGGGGAGCTGTTTTTT.

Concerning this clone itself: The sample carries other DNA sequences with the same CDR3. The genes are TRBV28 and TRBJ2-7, with D maybe TRBD1 (6 bases). Germline loops: CDR1 MDHEN, CDR2 SYDVKM. Trimming cost V 7 bases and J 1 base, with 11 bases left between them. The CDR3 runs 13 residues. The DNA of the CDR3 is TGTGCCAGCACCCTGACAGGTTCCTACGAGCAGTACTTC. It translates to CASTLTGSYEQYF.

The chain combines TRBV6-1 with TRBJ2-3; 7 bases agree with TRBD2. In germline, CDR1 is MNHNS, CDR2 SASEGT. The CDR3 extends over 15 amino acids. V lost 2 bases to trimming and J lost 4 bases; unmatched junction nucleotides: 6. The DNA of the CDR3 is TGTGCCAGCAGTGAACTGGCGGGAGTAGCAGATACGCAGTATTTT. Residues: CASSELAGVADTQYF.

The chain uses TRBV19 and TRBJ2-7; 8 bases align to TRBD2. The CDR3 is made up of 14 amino acids. Germline CDR1 LNHDA, CDR2 SQIVND (reference sequence). Germline trimming cut 1 base from V and 5 bases from J; bases unmatched to any gene: 4. CDR3: CASSIGSGSHEQYF. CDR3 DNA: TGTGCCAGTAGTATAGGGAGCGGGAGCCACGAGCAGTACTTC.

V is TRBV10-3 and J is TRBJ2-7, with D unresolved. The CDR3 loop spans 13 amino acids. The V and J ends lost 0 bases and 6 bases respectively, with 9 bases between them. Germline V lookup: CDR1 ENHRY, CDR2 SYGVKD. CDR3 bases: TGTGCCATCAGTGAGTCTTCTAGTGGCGAGCAGTACTTC. Its protein is CAISESSSGEQYF.

V gene TRBV25-1 combines with J gene TRBJ2-2; D gene ambiguous. With 1 base removed from V and 5 bases from J, the gap between germline ends came to 5 bases. From germline, CDR1 is MGHDK and CDR2 SYGVNS. The CDR3 has 13 residues. The DNA of the CDR3 is TGTGCCAGCAGTGAATTCAAAACCGGGGAGCTGTTTTTT. Encoded protein: CASSEFKTGELFF.

This clone was observed once. The sample holds other DNA sequences that translate to the same CDR3. The chain combines TRBV28 with TRBJ2-7, with D uncertain. Germline values: CDR1 MDHEN, CDR2 SYDVKM. The CDR3 spans 12 residues. The germline V and J ends were trimmed by 6 bases and 1 base, with 7 bases remaining between them. The CDR3: CASSSLSYEQYF. CDR3 in DNA: TGTGCCAGCAGCTCGCTATCCTACGAGCAGTACTTC.

The rearrangement links TRBV6-6 to TRBJ2-2; D ambiguous. CDR1 and CDR2 (germline): MNHNY, SVGAGI (reference sequence). The V end lost 4 bases, the J end lost 2 bases, and 11 bases lay between the germline ends. This CDR3 has 15 amino acids. For the CDR3, the DNA is TGTGCCAGCAGTTCCGGGCTGGCCAACACCGGGGAGCTGTTTTTT. It is translated as CASSSGLANTGELFF.

This clone has more than one count but fewer than ten. V gene TRBV18 combines with J gene TRBJ2-7, with D uncertain. Trimming stripped 3 bases from V and 2 bases from J, with 11 bases between. Germline lookup yields CDR1 KGHSH and CDR2 LQKENI. This CDR3 has 14 residues. The CDR3 loop is CASSPSEAPYEQYF. The CDR3 bases are TGTGCCAGCTCACCGAGTGAGGCCCCCTACGAGCAGTACTTC.

In its sample, this clone was seen a few times. This chain connects TRBV7-6 to TRBJ2-7, with a possible D match to TRBD1 (9 bases). The CDR3 is 16 amino acids. The germline gives CDR1 SGHVS, CDR2 FNYEAQ. V lost 4 bases and J 0 bases, leaving 16 bases between the germline ends. The CDR3 nucleotides read TGTGCCAGCAGCTCGACAGGGGGACTAGGCTCCTACGAGCAGTACTTC. This translates into CASSSTGGLGSYEQYF.

The chain joins TRBV11-2 to TRBJ2-1; D assignment may be TRBD1 or TRBD2 (7 bases each). Trimming took 1 base from V and 8 from J, leaving 18 bases between them. Germline CDR1 reads SGHAT; CDR2 reads FQNNGV. The CDR3 has 16 amino acids. The CDR3 nucleotides read TGTGCCAGCAGCTTAGGAATACTAGCGCAGGGGGATGAGCAGTTCTTC. Protein product: CASSLGILAQGDEQFF.

The chain carries TRBV10-1 and TRBJ2-7, with D unclear. The germline V gene encodes CDR1 WNHNN and CDR2 SYGVQD (reference sequence). The length of the CDR3 is 13 residues. Trimming removed 3 bases from V and 3 bases from J, with 9 bases in between. This chain's CDR3 is CASSDGPLYEQYF. The CDR3 DNA reads as TGCGCCAGCAGTGATGGACCCCTCTACGAGCAGTACTTC.

The V call is TRBV29-1, the J call TRBJ2-7; D possibly uses TRBD1 or TRBD2 (5 bases each). V was trimmed by 8 bases and J by 3 bases, leaving 14 bases between them. The length of the CDR3 is 12 residues. Per the germline V gene, CDR1 is SQVTM and CDR2 is ANQGSEA. CDR3 loop: CSLRDLDYEQYF. CDR3 nucleotide sequence: TGCAGCTTGAGGGACCTTGACTACGAGCAGTACTTC.

This clone was observed a single time. The chain links TRBV11-3 to TRBJ2-7; D gene uncertain. This CDR3 is 14 amino acids long. V gave up 10 bases and J gave up 4 bases, with 20 bases separating them. The germline gives CDR1 SGHNT, CDR2 YENEEA. CDR3 bases: TGTGCCACCACTCGGTGGGAATGGGTTTACGAGCAGTACTTC. Its protein product is CATTRWEWVYEQYF.

Turning to this clone: This sequence may be a read error, since a much larger clone differs from it by one base. This chain uses TRBV6-5 with TRBJ2-1; TRBD2 agrees at 7 bases. The CDR3 contains 14 residues. CDR1 is MNHEY, CDR2 SVGAGI, per germline. With 5 bases clipped from V and 8 bases from J, the junction kept 9 bases outside the gene matches. Here the CDR3 DNA reads TGTGCCAGCAGTAATGGGGTGGGAGGGTATGAGCAGTTCTTC. Translating it yields CASSNGVGGYEQFF.

In nucleotides, the CDR3 is TGCAGCGTTGAGGGCCTAGCGGGAGGTCGGCTCTACAATGAGCAGTTCTTC. Its translation is CSVEGLAGGRLYNEQFF. The V and J genes are TRBV29-1 and TRBJ2-1; TRBD2 aligns across 11 bases. The germline CDR1 and CDR2 sequences are SQVTM and ANQGSEA. Trimming took 3 bases from V and 3 from J; bases not matched to a gene: 10. This CDR3 region has 17 residues.

This chain uses TRBV29-1 with TRBJ2-7; TRBD1 is a possible D gene (5 bases). This CDR3 contains 12 residues. Germline loops: CDR1 SQVTM, CDR2 ANQGSEA. V was trimmed by 5 bases and J by 0 bases, leaving 8 bases between them. The CDR3 sequence: CSVSGLSYEQYF. The CDR3 nucleotides are TGCAGCGTTTCAGGGCTCTCCTACGAGCAGTACTTC.

This chain links TRBV30 with TRBJ2-1; 8 nucleotides line up with TRBD2. CDR1 and CDR2 from the germline V gene are GTSNPN and SVGIG (reference sequence). This CDR3 comprises 13 residues. V shed 4 bases, J shed 7 bases, and the junction held 6 bases outside the gene matches. CDR3 bases: TGTGCCTGGACTAGCGGGTTTCCTAATGAGCAGTTCTTC. This translates into CAWTSGFPNEQFF. The complete variable domain, with remaining parts taken from reference TRBV30 and TRBJ2-1, reads SQTIHQWPATLVQPVGSPLSLECTVEGTSNPNLYWYRQAAGRGLQLLFYSVGIGQISSEVPQNLSASRPQDRQFILSSKKLLLSDSGFYLCAWTSGFPNEQFFGPGTRLTVL.

The chain couples TRBV27 to TRBJ2-5; possible D gene TRBD1, 6 bases. CDR1 is MNHEY, CDR2 SMNVEV, per germline (reference sequence). This CDR3 comprises 14 residues. V lost 0 bases, J lost 4 bases, and 9 bases lay in between. The DNA of the CDR3 is TGTGCCAGCAGTTTATCGGGGGCCAGAGAGACCCAGTACTTC. Translation: CASSLSGARETQYF.